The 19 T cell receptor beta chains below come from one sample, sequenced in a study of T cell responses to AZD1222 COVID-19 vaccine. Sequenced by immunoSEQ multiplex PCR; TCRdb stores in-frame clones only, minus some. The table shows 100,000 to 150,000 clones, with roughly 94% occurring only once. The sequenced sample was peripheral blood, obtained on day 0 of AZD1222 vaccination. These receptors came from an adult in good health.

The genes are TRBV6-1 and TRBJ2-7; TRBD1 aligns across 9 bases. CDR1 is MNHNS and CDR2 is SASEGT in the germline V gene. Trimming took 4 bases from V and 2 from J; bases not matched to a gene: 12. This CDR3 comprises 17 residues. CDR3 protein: CASSGPLPGQGPYEQYF. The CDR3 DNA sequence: TGTGCCAGCAGTGGGCCCCTCCCTGGACAGGGGCCCTACGAGCAGTACTTC.

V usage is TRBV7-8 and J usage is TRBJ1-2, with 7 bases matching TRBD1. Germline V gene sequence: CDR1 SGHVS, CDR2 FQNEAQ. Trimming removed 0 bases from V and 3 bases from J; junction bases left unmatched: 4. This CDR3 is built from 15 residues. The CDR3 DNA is TGTGCCAGCAGCTTAGCGCGGCAGGGGGACTATGGCTACACCTTC. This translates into CASSLARQGDYGYTF.

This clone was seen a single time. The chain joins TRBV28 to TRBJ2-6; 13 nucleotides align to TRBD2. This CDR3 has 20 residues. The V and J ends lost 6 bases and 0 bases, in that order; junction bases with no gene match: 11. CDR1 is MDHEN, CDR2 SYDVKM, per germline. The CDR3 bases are TGTGCCAGCAGGCAGACTAGCGGGAGGTCTCCTGGCTCTGGGGCCAACGTCCTGACTTTC. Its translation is CASRQTSGRSPGSGANVLTF.

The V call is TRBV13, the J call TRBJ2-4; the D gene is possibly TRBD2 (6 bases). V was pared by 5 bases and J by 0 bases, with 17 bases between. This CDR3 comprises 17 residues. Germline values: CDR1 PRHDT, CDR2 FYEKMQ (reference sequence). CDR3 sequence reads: CASSPFGGAGAKNIQYF. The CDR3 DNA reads TGTGCCAGCAGCCCATTCGGAGGAGCGGGAGCCAAAAACATTCAGTACTTC.

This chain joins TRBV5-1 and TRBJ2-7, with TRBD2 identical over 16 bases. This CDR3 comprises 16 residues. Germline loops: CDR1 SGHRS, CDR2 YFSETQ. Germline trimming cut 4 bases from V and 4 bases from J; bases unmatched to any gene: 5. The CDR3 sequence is CASSVGTSGGVYEQYF. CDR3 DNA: TGCGCCAGCAGCGTTGGGACTAGCGGGGGGGTTTACGAGCAGTACTTC.

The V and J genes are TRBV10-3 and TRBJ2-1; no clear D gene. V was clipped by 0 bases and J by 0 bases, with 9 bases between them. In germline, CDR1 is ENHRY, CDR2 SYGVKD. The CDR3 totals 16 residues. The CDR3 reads CAISESHSSSYNEQFF. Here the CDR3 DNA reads TGTGCCATCAGTGAGTCGCACAGCAGCTCCTACAATGAGCAGTTCTTC.

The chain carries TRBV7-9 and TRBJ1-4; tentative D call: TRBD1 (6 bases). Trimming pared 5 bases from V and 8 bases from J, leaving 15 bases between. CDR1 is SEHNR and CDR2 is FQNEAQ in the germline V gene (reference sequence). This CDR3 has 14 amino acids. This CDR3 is CASSAKGGGEKLFF. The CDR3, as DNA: TGTGCCAGCAGCGCAAAGGGTGGGGGCGAAAAACTGTTTTTT.

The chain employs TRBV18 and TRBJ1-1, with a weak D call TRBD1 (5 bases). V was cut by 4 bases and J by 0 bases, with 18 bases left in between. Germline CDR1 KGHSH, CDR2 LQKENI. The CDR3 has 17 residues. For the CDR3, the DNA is TGTGCCAGCTCACAACAATCAGGGTCGGGCATGAACACTGAAGCTTTCTTT. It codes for CASSQQSGSGMNTEAFF.

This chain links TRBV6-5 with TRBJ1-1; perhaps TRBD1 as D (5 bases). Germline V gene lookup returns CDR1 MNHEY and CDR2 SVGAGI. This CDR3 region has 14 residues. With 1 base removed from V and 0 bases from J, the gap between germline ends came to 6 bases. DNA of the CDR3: TGTGCCAGCAGTTACTGGGGCATGAACACTGAAGCTTTCTTT. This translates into CASSYWGMNTEAFF.

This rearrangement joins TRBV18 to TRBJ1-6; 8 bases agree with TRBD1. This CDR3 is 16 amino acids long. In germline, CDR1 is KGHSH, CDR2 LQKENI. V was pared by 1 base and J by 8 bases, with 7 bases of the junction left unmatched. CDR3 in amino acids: CASSPRGPGQDSPLHF. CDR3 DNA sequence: TGTGCCAGCTCACCACGGGGCCCGGGACAGGATTCACCCCTCCACTTT.

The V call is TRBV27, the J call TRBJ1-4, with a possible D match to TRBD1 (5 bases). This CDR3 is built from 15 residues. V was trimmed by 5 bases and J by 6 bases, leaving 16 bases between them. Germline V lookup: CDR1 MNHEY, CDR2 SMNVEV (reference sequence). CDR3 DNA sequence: TGTGCCAGCAGTACCAACATGGGGACTTATGAAAAACTGTTTTTT. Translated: CASSTNMGTYEKLFF.

The CDR3 protein is CASSFTVVTGELFF. In DNA form, the CDR3 reads TGTGCCAGCAGCTTTACGGTGGTCACCGGGGAGCTGTTTTTT. This chain connects TRBV11-2 to TRBJ2-2; no clear D. V was trimmed by 3 bases and J by 4 bases, leaving 9 bases between them. CDR1 is SGHAT and CDR2 is FQNNGV in the germline V gene. The CDR3 covers 14 residues.

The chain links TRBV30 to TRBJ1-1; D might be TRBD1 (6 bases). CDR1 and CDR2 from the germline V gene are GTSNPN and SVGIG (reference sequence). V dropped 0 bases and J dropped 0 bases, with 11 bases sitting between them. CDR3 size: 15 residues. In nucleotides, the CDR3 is TGTGCCTGGAGTGTACTTTCAGGGGTGAACACTGAAGCTTTCTTT. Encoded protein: CAWSVLSGVNTEAFF.

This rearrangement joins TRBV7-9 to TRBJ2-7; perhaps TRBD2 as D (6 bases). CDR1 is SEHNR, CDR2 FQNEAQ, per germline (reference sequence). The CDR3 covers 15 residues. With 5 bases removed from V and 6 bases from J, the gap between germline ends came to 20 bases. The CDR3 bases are TGTGCCAGCAGCCAGCCCGGGACTCTTGAGGGCGAGCAGTACTTC. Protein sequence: CASSQPGTLEGEQYF.

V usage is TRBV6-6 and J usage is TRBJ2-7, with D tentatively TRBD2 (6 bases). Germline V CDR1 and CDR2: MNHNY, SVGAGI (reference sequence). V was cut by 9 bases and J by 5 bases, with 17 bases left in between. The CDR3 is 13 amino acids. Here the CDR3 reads CASRRGRGNEQYF. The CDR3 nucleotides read TGTGCCAGTCGGAGGGGACGGGGAAACGAGCAGTACTTC.

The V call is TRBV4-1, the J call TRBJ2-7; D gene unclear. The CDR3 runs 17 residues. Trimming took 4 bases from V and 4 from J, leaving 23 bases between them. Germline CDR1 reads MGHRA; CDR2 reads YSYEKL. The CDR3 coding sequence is TGCGCCAGCAGCCTCCAAAGAAGGCCAGACCTACTTTACGAGCAGTACTTC. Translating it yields CASSLQRRPDLLYEQYF.

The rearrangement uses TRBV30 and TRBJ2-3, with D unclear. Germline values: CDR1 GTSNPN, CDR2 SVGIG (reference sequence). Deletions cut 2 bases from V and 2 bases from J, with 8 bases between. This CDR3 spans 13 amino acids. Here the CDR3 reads CAWSQWTTDTQYF. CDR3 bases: TGTGCCTGGAGTCAGTGGACCACAGATACGCAGTATTTT.

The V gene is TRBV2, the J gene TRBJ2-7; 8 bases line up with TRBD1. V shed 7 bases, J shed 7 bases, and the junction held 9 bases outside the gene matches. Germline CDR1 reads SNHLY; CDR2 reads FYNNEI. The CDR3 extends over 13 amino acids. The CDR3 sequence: CASTGTGVGEQYF. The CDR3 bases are TGTGCCAGCACCGGGACAGGCGTAGGAGAGCAGTACTTC.

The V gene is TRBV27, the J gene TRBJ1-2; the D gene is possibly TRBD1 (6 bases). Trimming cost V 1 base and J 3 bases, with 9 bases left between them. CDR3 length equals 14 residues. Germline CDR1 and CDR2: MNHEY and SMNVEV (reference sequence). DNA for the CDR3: TGTGCCAGCAGTTTATTTCAGGGGCACTATGGCTACACCTTC. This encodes CASSLFQGHYGYTF.